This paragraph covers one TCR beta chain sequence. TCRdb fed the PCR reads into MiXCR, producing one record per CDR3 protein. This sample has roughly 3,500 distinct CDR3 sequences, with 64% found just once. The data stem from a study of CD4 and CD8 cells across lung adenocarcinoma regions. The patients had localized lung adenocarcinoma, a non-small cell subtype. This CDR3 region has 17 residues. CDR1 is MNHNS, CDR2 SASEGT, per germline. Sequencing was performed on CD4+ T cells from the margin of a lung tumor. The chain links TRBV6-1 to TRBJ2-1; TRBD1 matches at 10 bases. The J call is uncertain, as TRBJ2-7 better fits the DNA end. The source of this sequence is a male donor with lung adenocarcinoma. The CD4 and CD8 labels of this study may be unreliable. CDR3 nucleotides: TGTGCCAGCAGTGACTACCTGGGACAGGGGATAGCCTACGAGCAGTACTTC. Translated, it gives CASSDYLGQGIAYEQYF.